This T cell receptor (beta chain) is from a study of T cells after posttransplantation cyclophosphamide. Some clones are missing from TCRdb's copy, which holds only in-frame ones; the method was immunoSEQ multiplex PCR. The sample has roughly 30,000 clones, 80% to 90% seen once; the top ten hold more than 13%. This CDR3 region has 15 residues. Trimming pared 5 bases from V and 4 bases from J, leaving 18 bases between. The germline gives CDR1 MDHEN, CDR2 SYDVKM. Sample: PBMCs. The rearrangement links TRBV28 to TRBJ2-7; D may be TRBD2 (7 bases). The TCR originated in a woman aged 35 to 49 with a blood cancer, CMV-positive, and with a related stem cell donor. The CDR3 nucleotides read TGTGCCAGCAGTCGACTAGGGGGGGCCGAATACGAGCAGTACTTC. Amino acid sequence: CASSRLGGAEYEQYF. Full variable domain (outside the CDR3, taken from reference TRBV28 and TRBJ2-7): DVKVTQSSRYLVKRTGEKVFLECVQDMDHENMFWYRQDPGLGLRLIYFSYDVKMKEKGDIPEGYSVSREKKERFSLILESASTNQTSMYLCASSRLGGAEYEQYFGPGTRLTVT.